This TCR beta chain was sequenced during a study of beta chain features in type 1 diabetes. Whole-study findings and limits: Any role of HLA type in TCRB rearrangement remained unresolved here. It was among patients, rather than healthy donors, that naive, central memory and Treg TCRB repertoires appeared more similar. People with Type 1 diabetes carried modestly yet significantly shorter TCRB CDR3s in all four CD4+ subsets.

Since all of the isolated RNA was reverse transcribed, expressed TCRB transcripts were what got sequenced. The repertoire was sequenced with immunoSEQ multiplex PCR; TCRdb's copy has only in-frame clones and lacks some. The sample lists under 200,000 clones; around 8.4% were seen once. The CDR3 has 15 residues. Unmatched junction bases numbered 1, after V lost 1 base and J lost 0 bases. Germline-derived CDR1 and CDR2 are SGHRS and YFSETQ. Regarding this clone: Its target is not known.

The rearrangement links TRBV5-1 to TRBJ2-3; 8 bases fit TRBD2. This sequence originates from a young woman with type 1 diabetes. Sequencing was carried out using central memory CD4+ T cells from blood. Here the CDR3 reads CASSLLAGSTDTQYF. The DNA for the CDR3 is TGCGCCAGCAGCTTGCTAGCGGGTAGCACAGATACGCAGTATTTT.